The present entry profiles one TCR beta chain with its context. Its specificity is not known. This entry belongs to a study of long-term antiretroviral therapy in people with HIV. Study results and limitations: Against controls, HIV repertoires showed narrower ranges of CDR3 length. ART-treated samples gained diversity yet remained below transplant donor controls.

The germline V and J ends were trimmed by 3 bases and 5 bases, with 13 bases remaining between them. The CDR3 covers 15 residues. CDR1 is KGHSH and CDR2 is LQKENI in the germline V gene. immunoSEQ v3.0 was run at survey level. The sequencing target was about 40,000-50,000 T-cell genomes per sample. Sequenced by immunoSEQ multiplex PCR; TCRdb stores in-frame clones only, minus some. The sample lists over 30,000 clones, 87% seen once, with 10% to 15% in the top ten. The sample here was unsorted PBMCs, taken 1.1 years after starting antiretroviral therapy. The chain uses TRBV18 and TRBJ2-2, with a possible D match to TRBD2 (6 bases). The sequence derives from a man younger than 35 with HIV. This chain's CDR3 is CASSPAGPWTGELFF. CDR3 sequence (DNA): TGTGCCAGCTCACCGGCGGGGCCGTGGACCGGGGAGCTGTTTTTT.